This TCR beta chain was sequenced during a study of T cells in narcolepsy (dated by TCRdb to about 2018). Regarding the complete study: Healthy control donors were enrolled in the study alongside patients who had narcolepsy type 1 or type 2 (NT1, NT2). The study sought autoreactive T cells targeting hypocretin neuron self-antigens (hypocretin, TRIB2) in narcolepsy patients, using TCR Vbeta sequencing to track clonotypes in blood and CSF.

The method was the immunoSEQ multiplex PCR assay. This immuneACCESS table, as held by TCRdb, lists in-frame sequences with V and J called but not all clones. Of the missing ones, under half trace to an unresolved V gene in checked studies; the others have no known cause. For this sample there are tens of thousands of clones; 92% appear just once. The ten largest clonotypes hold more than 0.95% of the sample. Points the paper makes about the study in general: In plots comparing CSF and blood CD4+ T cell clonotypes from the same patient, HCRT-specific and TRIB2-specific autoreactive clonotypes were highlighted. No sequences matching autoreactive T cell clones were contained in some blood memory CD4+ repertoires from patients and controls. Patients and controls had similar numbers of sequenced blood memory CD4+ clonotypes, with averages of approximately 40,000 in patients and 30,000 to 35,000 in controls. Autoreactive clonotypes were reported to be detected serially in the blood of the same patients and of different patients, but not in the blood of healthy controls.

The CDR3 starts with the cysteine, ends with the phenylalanine, and has 17 residues. Solely the CDR3 DNA is kept, with 51 bases framed from the first base. V lost 1 base and J lost 5 bases; the stretch between them is 20 bases long. From a lookup of the germline V gene, CDR1 and CDR2 are LGHNT and FRNRAP. Concerning this clone: It lacks a known antigen. Per-base qualities were not stored, and no clone one base away is much larger.

For TCR Vbeta sequencing, memory CD4+ T cells were sorted ex vivo from the peripheral blood of narcolepsy patients and healthy controls. This sequence originates from a human donor with narcolepsy. The sample comprised CD45RA- memory CD4+ T cells from PBMCs. The cell subset or site label here, explained by the study, means: memory T cells sorted ex vivo from peripheral blood. This sequence uses TRBV12-5 and TRBJ1-2, and the D gene may be TRBD1, 5 bases matching. In nucleotides, the sequence is TGTGCTAGTGGTTTGGGGGCCCTGGGACGGAGGACATATGGCTACACCTTC. Translated, it reads CASGLGALGRRTYGYTF.